Below, one T cell receptor beta chain is given with its context. The antigen it recognizes is unknown. The input lacks base qualities; no much larger clone sits a single base away. This specimen comes from a study of vaccination effects on CD4 cells after COVID-19 (dated by TCRdb to between 2022 and 2023). Turning to the overall study: Participants received two doses of either the BNT162b2 or the mRNA-1273 mRNA SARS-CoV-2 vaccine. A total of roughly 9 COVID-19 convalescent patients and a handful of SARS-CoV-2-naive healthy vaccine recipients were included in the full study. Cultures from other donors in the study were sequenced using the Oncomine TCR Beta short-read assay on an Illumina iSeq 100. SARS-CoV-2 spike-specific CD4+ TCR repertoires were compared before and after mRNA vaccination in COVID-19 convalescent patients and in infection-naive vaccine recipients. What the authors observed across the whole study: Clones induced by infection and clones induced by vaccination both contracted markedly at late timepoints after vaccination, which fits with T cell responses waning over time. Among healthy vaccine recipients, nearly all vaccine-induced clones were SARS-CoV-2 mono-reactive, and just 1 of 255 was cross-reactive with common cold coronaviruses. Only a small number of convalescent patients were included, and no early post-infection timepoints were available, which limited the study.

The ViraFEST assay stimulated PBMC with viral peptide pools and then used TCR sequencing to identify antigen-specific CD4+ T cell clonotypes by expansion. After approximately eleven days of culture, CD4+ T cells were isolated with the EasySep CD4+ T cell isolation kit. None of the healthy vaccine recipients had a prior SARS-CoV-2 infection, which was confirmed by nucleocapsid antibody tests that came back negative both before and after vaccination. Some 1.9 million PBMC per well were cultured with around 9.8 ug/ml peptides in IMDM containing roughly 5% human AB serum, roughly 9.5 IU/ml IL-2 and gentamicin. Half of the culture medium was replaced with fresh IL-2-containing medium on days 3 and 7. Unless otherwise noted, each peptide stimulation condition was cultured in triplicate wells. Using Ficoll-Paque Plus gradient centrifugation, PBMC were separated from whole blood and then either used fresh or cryopreserved at -140C. The spike proteins of SARS-CoV-2 and of the common cold coronaviruses HCoV-NL63, HCoV-OC43 and HCoV-229E were spanned by overlapping peptide pools. Genomic DNA was extracted from cultured CD4+ T cells with the QIAamp micro DNA kit.

Preparation of the library involved the immunoSEQ multiplex PCR assay. DNA from the CD4+ T cells that had been cultured and isolated underwent TCR beta CDR3 sequencing. On the authors' methods: Non-productive TCR sequences were discarded, and reads were trimmed to the CDR3 region, with only CDR3s of 7 or more amino acids retained. The MANAFEST web app was used to identify antigen-specific clonotypes by comparing expansion in peptide wells with expansion in reference cultures. To count as positive, a clone had to show expansion at FDR<0.05 compared with the reference and with all other wells, an odds ratio above 5, and a frequency above 0.1% in two replicate wells. Cross-reactive clonotypes were defined as significantly expanded in SARS-CoV-2 spike wells and in at least one common cold coronavirus spike condition. CDR3 similarity was assessed by Levenshtein distance with the stringdist R package, and unrooted trees were built with ape in R 3.6.1. TCRdb holds this immuneACCESS table with in-frame rearrangements only. Some clones are missing; in checked studies, unresolved V genes explain under half, and the rest has no known cause. V, J and clone size reflect that table, while D and trimming were determined from the DNA. For this sample there are about 55,000 clones; around 70% appear just once. Together, the top ten hold about 18% of the sample.

In the germline V gene (reference sequence), CDR1 corresponds to SEHNR and CDR2 to FQNEAQ. Germline trimming amounts to 2 bases on V and 7 bases on J, with 4 as the count of junction bases outside the gene matches. Measured from the cysteine to the phenylalanine, the CDR3 is 15 residues long. The DNA shown is the 45-base CDR3, in frame from base 1. The sequence was obtained from a human donor who received a COVID-19 vaccine. The V and J segments used are TRBV7-9 and TRBJ2-1; the central 11 bases match TRBD1. Sequenced material: CD4+ T cells from PBMCs cultured with SARS-CoV-2 spike peptides, taken before COVID-19 vaccination. Interpreted using the paper, the cell subset or site label stands for: SARS-CoV-2 spike overlapping peptide pool stimulation. DNA sequence: TGTGCCAGCAGCTTAAGGGGACAGGGGGAGAATGAGCAGTTCTTC. This gives the protein CASSLRGQGENEQFF.